The clone carrying this TCR beta chain was seen a few times. Its antigen remains unidentified. It was one heparinised blood draw, averaging about 0.12 L, that each donor gave. CD45RO/CCR7/CD25/CD127/CD95/CD27 sorting isolated CD4+ naive, central memory, regulatory and stem cell-like memory cells. Germline V lookup: CDR1 SGHTA, CDR2 FQGNSA. The CDR3 runs 12 residues. Deletions cut 4 bases from V and 7 bases from J, with 5 bases between. The data were taken from a study of beta chain features in type 1 diabetes. All of the isolated RNA was reverse transcribed, so expressed TCRB transcripts were sequenced. Libraries were prepared by immunoSEQ multiplex PCR; TCRdb keeps only in-frame clonotypes and omits some of them. Of about 650,000 clones listed, 9.5% to 15% were seen once; the top ten hold 0.095% to 0.15%. The study's findings and limits: PCR may have favored shorter templates equally in patients and controls. There was a moderate but significant shortening of TCRB CDR3s in all four CD4+ subsets of Type 1 diabetes patients.

The sequenced sample consisted of naive CD4+ T cells from blood. The TCR was taken from a man aged 30 to 39 with type 1 diabetes. The chain combines TRBV7-2 with TRBJ1-6; the D is unclear. Written as DNA, the CDR3 is TGTGCCAGCAGCTCTACAAATTCACCCCTCCACTTT. Protein: CASSSTNSPLHF.